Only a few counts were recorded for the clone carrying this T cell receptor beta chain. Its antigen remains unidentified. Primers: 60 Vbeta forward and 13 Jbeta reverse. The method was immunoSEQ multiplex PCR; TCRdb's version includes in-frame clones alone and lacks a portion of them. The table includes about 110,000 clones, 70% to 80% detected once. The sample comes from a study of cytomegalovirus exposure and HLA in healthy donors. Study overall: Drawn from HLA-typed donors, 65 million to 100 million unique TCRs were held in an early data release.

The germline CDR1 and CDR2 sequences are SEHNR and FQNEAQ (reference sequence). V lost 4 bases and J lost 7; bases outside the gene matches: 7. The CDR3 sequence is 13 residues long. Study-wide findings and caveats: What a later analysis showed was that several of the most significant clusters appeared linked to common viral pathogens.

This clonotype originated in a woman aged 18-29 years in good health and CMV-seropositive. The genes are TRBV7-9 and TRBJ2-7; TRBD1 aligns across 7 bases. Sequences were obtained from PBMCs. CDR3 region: CASSSGTVKEQYF. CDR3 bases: TGTGCCAGCAGCTCCGGGACAGTGAAAGAGCAGTACTTC.